The present TCR beta chain was sequenced within a study of T cells in localized non-small cell lung cancer. CDR1 and CDR2 (germline): MNHNS, SASEGT. This CDR3 region has 17 residues. With V trimmed by 1 base and J by 6 bases, 11 bases remained unmatched. Study-wide points: Higher adjacent-lung clonality was associated with shorter survival. Turning up in adjacent lung were a median around 50 of the top 100 tumor clones.

Sequencing used immunoSEQ multiplex PCR; TCRdb keeps in-frame clones, though not all of them. The sample includes some 54,000 clones, around 82% of them seen just once. This clone was counted a few times. No antigen is known for it. This TCR came from a woman between 40 and 69 years old with stage II lung adenocarcinoma. The sample was PBMCs, taken before any cancer treatment. V usage is TRBV6-1 and J usage is TRBJ2-5; 10 bases align to TRBD1. The CDR3 loop reads CASSEVAGQGPGKTQYF. CDR3 DNA: TGTGCCAGCAGTGAAGTGGCGGGACAGGGGCCGGGTAAGACCCAGTACTTC.